The sequence of this TCR beta chain was determined in a study of CD8 T cells in Susac syndrome. Study findings and constraints: Regarding the TCR sequencing and HLA analysis, the study admitted that a relatively small number of individuals were involved.

Concerning this clonotype itself: Its antigen is as yet unknown.

In germline, CDR1 is LGHDT, CDR2 YNNKEL (reference sequence). J gave up 5 bases and V 4 bases, and 8 bases lay outside the gene matches. The CDR3 consists of 15 residues. RNA in amounts of roughly 0.5 to 1 ug was reverse transcribed with random hexamers. Across 54 Vbeta and 13 Jbeta, TCR beta CDR3 was amplified with immunoSEQ multiplex PCR. TCRdb re-derived calls from the immunoSEQ multiplex PCR reads in MiXCR, one entry per CDR3 protein. This table has 140,000 or so distinct CDR3 sequences, 85% to 95% appearing once. Sequencing targeted TCR beta in blood CD8+ and CD4+ T cells. Treatment-naive patients with stable or active relapsing-remitting disease were the multiple sclerosis controls.

This chain connects TRBV3-1 to TRBJ1-2; 9 bases are a match to TRBD1. Sequenced material: CD4+ T cells from PBMCs. The receptor was derived from a human donor with multiple sclerosis. CDR3 protein: CASSPHRTGEYGYTF. In DNA form, the CDR3 reads TGTGCCAGCAGCCCCCACCGGACAGGGGAATATGGCTACACCTTC.